The TCR beta chain described here comes from a study of shared clonotypes between healthy human individuals. Study results and caveats: Richness estimates generally favored naive over memory subsets.

Here immunoSEQ multiplex PCR was the method, and the copy in TCRdb shows in-frame clones only, minus some. The sample includes about 640,000 clones, 55% to 75% of them seen just once. Of note for this clone: The antigen is undetermined.

Between the trimmed V and J ends, which lost 8 bases and 2 bases, there was a span of 19 bases. The CDR3 has 15 amino acids. V and J are TRBV6-7 and TRBJ2-7, with unresolved D. TRBV6-7 is an ORF for which the function is uncertain. The sequence came from a woman in her thirties in good health. Sequenced material: memory CD4+ T cells sorted from blood. Sample subset: CD45RA-negative fraction. The CDR3 loop reads CASGPQTQQTYEQYF. DNA for the CDR3: TGTGCCAGCGGACCCCAGACCCAACAAACCTACGAGCAGTACTTC.